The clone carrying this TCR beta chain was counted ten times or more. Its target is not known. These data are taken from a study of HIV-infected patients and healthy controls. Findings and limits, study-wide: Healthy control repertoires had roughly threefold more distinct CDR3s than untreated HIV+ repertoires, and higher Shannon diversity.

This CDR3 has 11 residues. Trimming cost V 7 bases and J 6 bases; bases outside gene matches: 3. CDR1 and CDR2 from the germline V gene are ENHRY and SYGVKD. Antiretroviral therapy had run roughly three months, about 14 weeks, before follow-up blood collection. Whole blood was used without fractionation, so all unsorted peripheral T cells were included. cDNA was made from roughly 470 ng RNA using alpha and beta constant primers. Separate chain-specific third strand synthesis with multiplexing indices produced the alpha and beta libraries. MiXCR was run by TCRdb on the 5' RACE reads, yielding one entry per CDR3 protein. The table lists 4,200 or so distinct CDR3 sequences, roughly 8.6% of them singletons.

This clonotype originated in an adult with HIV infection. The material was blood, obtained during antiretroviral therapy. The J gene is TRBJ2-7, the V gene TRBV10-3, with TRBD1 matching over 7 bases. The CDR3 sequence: CAIKTGVEQYF. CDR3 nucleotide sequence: TGTGCCATCAAAACAGGGGTCGAGCAGTACTTC.